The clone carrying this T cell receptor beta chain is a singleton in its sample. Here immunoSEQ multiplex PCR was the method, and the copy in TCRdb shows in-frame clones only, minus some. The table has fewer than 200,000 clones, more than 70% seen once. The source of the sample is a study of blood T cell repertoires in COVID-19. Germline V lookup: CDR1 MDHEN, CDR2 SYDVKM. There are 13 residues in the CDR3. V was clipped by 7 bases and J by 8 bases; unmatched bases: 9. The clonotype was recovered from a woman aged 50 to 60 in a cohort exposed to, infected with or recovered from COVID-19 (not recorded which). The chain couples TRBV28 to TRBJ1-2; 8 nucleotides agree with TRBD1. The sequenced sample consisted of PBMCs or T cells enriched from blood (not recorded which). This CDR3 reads CASKGQDMQGYTF. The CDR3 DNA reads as TGTGCCAGCAAGGGACAGGACATGCAGGGCTACACCTTC.